This T cell receptor (beta chain) was sequenced in a study of technical replicates of blood from several donors. Trimming cost V 6 bases and J 4 bases; bases outside gene matches: 9. Germline CDR1 MDHEN, CDR2 SYDVKM. The CDR3 has 15 amino acids. The table came from immunoSEQ multiplex PCR; TCRdb's copy has only in-frame clones and leaves some out. The data contain 75,000 to 100,000 clones, roughly 94% of them seen just once; the ten biggest clones take up 0.38%. The sequencing sample was made of T cells isolated from PBMCs. This clonotype originated in a human donor in good health. The chain combines TRBV28 with TRBJ2-5; 9 bases fit TRBD1. Here the CDR3 reads CASSPQVTGGETQYF. The CDR3 DNA reads TGTGCCAGCAGCCCTCAAGTGACAGGGGGAGAGACCCAGTACTTC.